The source of this T cell receptor (beta chain) is a study of T cells in narcolepsy. General observations from the study: Healthy controls reportedly lacked the autoreactive clonotypes serially found in patients' blood. HCRT-specific and TRIB2-specific autoreactive clonotypes appeared among same-patient CSF and blood CD4+ clonotypes.

TCRdb keeps only in-frame clones here, not all; method: immunoSEQ multiplex PCR. The repertoire includes 25,000 to 35,000 clones, 80% to 85% of them detected once, and 2.5% to 3% sits in the top ten. In regard to this clone: Its target is unknown.

CDR1 and CDR2 (germline): MGHRA, YSYEKL. Trimming pared 1 base from V and 1 base from J, leaving 23 bases between. The CDR3 has 21 residues. The source material was CD45RA- memory CD4+ T cells from PBMCs. The receptor was isolated from a human donor with narcolepsy. The chain carries TRBV4-1 and TRBJ1-6; D perhaps matches TRBD1 (6 bases). In nucleotides, the CDR3 is TGCGCCAGCAGCCAAGGGGGGGGCGGTGGCCCCGGCGGTTCCTATAATTCACCCCTCCACTTT. Translated, it gives CASSQGGGGGPGGSYNSPLHF.